This TCR beta chain emerged from a study of response to subunit inactivated influenza vaccine. This clonotype was picked up a small number of times. In TCRdb, the RT-PCR reads were re-called with MiXCR into one record per CDR3 protein. The sample records more than 200,000 distinct CDR3 sequences, more than 10% being singletons. The sequencing used non-naive T cells sorted from PBMCs, collected 14 days before vaccination. The TCR sequence derives from a man over 45 who received an inactivated influenza vaccine.

CDR3: CSATNVGQPAYEQYF. The DNA of the CDR3 is TGCAGTGCTACAAACGTGGGACAGCCAGCCTACGAGCAGTACTTC. The gene calls are TRBV20-1 and TRBJ2-7, with 7 bases identical to TRBD1. The CDR3 length is 15 residues. Germline lookup yields CDR1 DFQATT and CDR2 SNEGSKA (reference sequence). V shed 4 bases, J shed 2 bases, and the junction held 11 bases outside the gene matches.